These T cell receptor beta chains were read from a single sample in a study of glioma-infiltrating T cells after dendritic cell vaccination. The repertoire was sequenced with immunoSEQ multiplex PCR; TCRdb's copy has only in-frame clones and lacks some. The sample shows tens of thousands of clones, under 90% of them seen only once. The sample consisted of blood, taken before dendritic cell vaccination. All receptors come from a human donor with glioblastoma. Both conserved end residues are part of each CDR3. D genes are given only for firm matches. Rows give clone size only sometimes, using once, few, many, or a class for an expanded clone.

. TRBJ2-1 TRBV2 TRBD2 16 TGTGCCAGCCGCCCAACTAGCGGTCGCTCCTACAATGAGCAGTTCTTC CASRPTSGRSYNEQFF
. TRBJ2-7 TRBV5-1 TRBD1 16 TGCGCCAGCAGCTTGTTGAGGGGACAGGGGGCTGGAGAGCAGTACTTC CASSLLRGQGAGEQYF
. TRBJ2-4 TRBV23-1 . 11 TGCGCCGGAGTGGCCAAAAACATTCAGTACTTC CAGVAKNIQYF
. TRBJ1-1 TRBV5-6 TRBD1 12 TGTGCCAGCAACCGACAGGGGACTGAAGCTTTCTTT CASNRQGTEAFF
. TRBJ2-2 TRBV6-6 TRBD2 16 TGTGCCAGCACCCACCTCGGACTAGCGGGAGGCGGGGAGCTGTTTTTT CASTHLGLAGGGELFF
. TRBJ2-5 TRBV27 . 16 TGTGCCAGCAGTTTATTGGAGGGGGGGCGTCGGGAGACCCAGTACTTC CASSLLEGGRRETQYF
. TRBJ2-2 TRBV2 . 15 TGTGCCAGGACAGAGACACAGTTGAACACCGGGGAGCTGTTTTTT CARTETQLNTGELFF
few TRBJ1-2 TRBV27 . 15 TGTGCCAGCAGTTCTGGACAGACCTTTAACTATGGCTACACCTTC CASSSGQTFNYGYTF
. TRBJ1-2 TRBV2 TRBD1 12 TGTGCCAGCAGTGAGAGGGGGCGAGGCTACACCTTC CASSERGRGYTF
. TRBJ2-5 TRBV6-5 . 12 TGTGCCGGATCGACAGTCAGAGAGACCCAGTACTTC CAGSTVRETQYF
few TRBJ2-7 TRBV18 TRBD2 15 TGTGCCAGCTCACCCGCAGCTAGCGGGTCCTACGAGCAGTACTTC CASSPAASGSYEQYF
. TRBJ2-7 TRBV6-6 TRBD1 14 TGTGCCAGCAGTTCCGGACAGGGTCACTACGAGCAGTACTTC CASSSGQGHYEQYF
. TRBJ2-2 TRBV19 . 14 TGTGCCAGTGTTAACAGGGAATACACCGGGGAGCTGTTTTTT CASVNREYTGELFF
few TRBJ1-6 TRBV4-2 . 14 TGTGCCAGCAGCCAAGACCGGCAGGGTACACCCCTCCACTTT CASSQDRQGTPLHF
. TRBJ2-7 TRBV5-1 . 16 TGCGCCAGCAGCCCCTTTACCCGGGACTTACCCTACGAGCAGTACTTC CASSPFTRDLPYEQYF
. TRBJ1-1 TRBV5-1 . 14 TGCGCCAGCAGCTTGTCGGCGGGTTCCACTGAAGCTTTCTTT CASSLSAGSTEAFF
. TRBJ2-7 TRBV18 . 14 TGTGCCAGCTCACCGGCGCCGGGTCCCTACGAGCAGTACTTC CASSPAPGPYEQYF
. TRBJ1-3 TRBV5-1 . 14 TGCGCCAGCAGCTTGGCCAGTTCTGGAAACACCATATATTTT CASSLASSGNTIYF
. TRBJ1-2 TRBV27 . 17 TGTGCCAGCAGTTTATTGAGCGAGGGAGCTTCTAACTATGGCTACACCTTC CASSLLSEGASNYGYTF
. TRBJ1-1 TRBV6-5 . 15 TGTGCCAGCAGTTACTCGGACAGAATCGACACTGAAGCTTTCTTT CASSYSDRIDTEAFF
. TRBJ2-7 TRBV7-8 TRBD1 14 TGTGCCAGCAGCTCGGGACAGGGGAGTTACGAGCAGTACTTC CASSSGQGSYEQYF
. TRBJ2-7 TRBV5-6 . 14 TGTGCCTCTTTGTACGGAGGGAGCGGCGACGAGCAGTACTTC CASLYGGSGDEQYF
. TRBJ2-7 TRBV18 TRBD1 14 TGTGCCAGCTCAGAAGGACAGGGCGGGTACGAGCAGTACTTC CASSEGQGGYEQYF
. TRBJ2-3 TRBV29-1 . 13 TGCAGCGTCGGAGGTTTTGAAGGGGGTACGCAGTATTTT CSVGGFEGGTQYF
. TRBJ2-1 TRBV27 . 14 TGTGCCAGCAGTTTCAGCACTACTCACAATGAGCAGTTCTTC CASSFSTTHNEQFF
. TRBJ1-6 TRBV19 . 14 TGTGCCAGTAGTAAACTAGAGAGGGATTCACCCCTCCACTTT CASSKLERDSPLHF
. TRBJ1-2 TRBV7-5 . 16 TGTGTCAGAAGCTATGGGTCGTACAGGGGGAGGGAAGGCTACACCTTC CVRSYGSYRGREGYTF
. TRBJ2-7 TRBV30 TRBD2 12 TGTGCCTGCTGGACTAGCGGAGACGAGCAGTACTTC CACWTSGDEQYF
. TRBJ2-5 TRBV9 TRBD1 14 TGTGCCAGCAGCGCAGACAGGGGCGGTGAGACCCAGTACTTC CASSADRGGETQYF
. TRBJ1-3 TRBV5-4 . 15 TGTGCCAGCAGCTTGGGGCAGGGCCCAGGAAACACCATATATTTT CASSLGQGPGNTIYF